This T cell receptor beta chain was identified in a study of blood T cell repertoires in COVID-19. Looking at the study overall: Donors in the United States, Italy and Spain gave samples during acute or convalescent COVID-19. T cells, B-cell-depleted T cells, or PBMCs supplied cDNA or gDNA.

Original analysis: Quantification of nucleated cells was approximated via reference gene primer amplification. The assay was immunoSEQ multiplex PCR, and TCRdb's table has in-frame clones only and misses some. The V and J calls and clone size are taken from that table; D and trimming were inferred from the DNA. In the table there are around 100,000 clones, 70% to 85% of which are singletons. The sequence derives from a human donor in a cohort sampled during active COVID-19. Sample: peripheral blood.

The CDR3 coding sequence is TGTGCCAGCAGTGGGACAGGCCCACCCTATGGCTACACCTTC. It encodes CASSGTGPPYGYTF. The rearrangement joins TRBV27 to TRBJ1-2, with 8 bases matching TRBD1. Germline trimming cut 5 bases from V and 4 bases from J; bases unmatched to any gene: 6. The germline gives CDR1 MNHEY, CDR2 SMNVEV (reference sequence). The CDR3 is 14 residues long.